What follows is one T cell receptor (beta chain) and its context. Antigen specificity is unknown. This record belongs to a study of beta chain features in type 1 diabetes. The study's findings and limits: A possible short-template PCR bias applies equally to patients and controls. Across patients, naive, central memory and Treg TCRB repertoires exhibited apparently greater similarity than was observed across healthy donors.

Trimming cost V 8 bases and J 6 bases, with 18 bases left between them. Germline V gene sequence: CDR1 SNHLY, CDR2 FYNNEI. There are 14 residues in the CDR3. Sorting with CD45RO/CCR7/CD25/CD127/CD95/CD27 yielded naive, central memory, regulatory and stem-like memory CD4+ cells. Expressed TCRB transcripts were sequenced after all isolated RNA was converted to cDNA. Assay used: immunoSEQ multiplex PCR; TCRdb lists only in-frame clones, some missing. The data show some 900,000 clones, 15% to 20% seen once. The source material was naive CD4+ T cells from blood. The rearrangement joins TRBV2 to TRBJ2-3; D ambiguous. The clonotype comes from a woman between 18 and 30 years old in good health. DNA of the CDR3: TGTGCCAGCTCTAGGCCCGAGAACGGGGATACGCAGTATTTT. Its protein is CASSRPENGDTQYF.